These 9 T cell receptor beta chains share one sample of origin, sequenced in a study of T cell responses to AZD1222 COVID-19 vaccine. Assay: immunoSEQ multiplex PCR; the TCRdb copy retains only in-frame clones and omits some. The sample holds about 160,000 clones, 92% seen once. The source was peripheral blood, collected on day 0 of MenACWY control vaccination. The receptor set was obtained from an adult in good health.

The V and J genes are TRBV2 and TRBJ1-2; TRBD1 is a possible D gene (5 bases). The CDR3 is 13 amino acids. Germline V gives CDR1 SNHLY, CDR2 FYNNEI. Trimming removed 7 bases from V and 8 bases from J, with 17 bases in between. CDR3 sequence (DNA): TGTGCCAGCACGCCCGGCAGGGTCGGCGGCTACACCTTC. Amino acids: CASTPGRVGGYTF.

The V call is TRBV3-1 (or the pseudogene TRBV3-2), the J call TRBJ2-5, with TRBD1 matching over 12 bases. The ends lost 4 bases at V and 4 bases at J; junction bases unmatched: 4. The CDR3 consists of 15 residues. Germline-derived CDR1 and CDR2 are LGHDT and YNNKEL (reference sequence). The CDR3 reads CASSRDRGQSETQYF. Written as DNA, the CDR3 is TGTGCCAGCAGCCGGGACAGGGGGCAGTCAGAGACCCAGTACTTC.

The genes are TRBV7-8 and TRBJ1-2; D is ambiguous. Trimming removed 5 bases at V and 6 bases at J, with 13 bases between. Germline V CDR1 and CDR2: SGHVS, FQNEAQ. This CDR3 comprises 13 residues. The DNA of the CDR3 is TGTGCCAGCAGCCCAATCCCTAGGGATGGCTACACCTTC. Protein sequence: CASSPIPRDGYTF. The whole variable domain, filled in from reference TRBV7-8 and TRBJ1-2, reads GAGVSQSPRYKVAKRGQDVALRCDPISGHVSLFWYQQALGQGPEFLTYFQNEAQLDKSGLPSDRFFAERPEGSVSTLKIQRTQQEDSAVYLCASSPIPRDGYTFGSGTRLTVV.

The rearrangement links TRBV7-2 to TRBJ1-6; D is unclear. Germline V gene lookup returns CDR1 SGHTA and CDR2 FQGNSA. CDR3 length equals 15 residues. The germline V and J ends were trimmed by 5 bases and 8 bases, with 16 bases remaining between them. The CDR3 protein is CASSLAGGQHSPLHF. DNA of the CDR3: TGTGCCAGCAGCCTCGCCGGAGGGCAGCATTCACCCCTCCACTTT.

This clone has just one count. The chain couples TRBV28 to TRBJ2-5, with D perhaps being TRBD1 or TRBD2 (5 bases each). Germline values: CDR1 MDHEN, CDR2 SYDVKM. There are 13 residues in the CDR3. Trimming left V 5 bases short and J 5 bases short, with 12 bases between. CDR3 sequence (DNA): TGTGCCAGCAGTGGGGACCCGGCGGAGACCCAGTACTTC. As protein: CASSGDPAETQYF.

The V and J genes are TRBV30 and TRBJ1-3, with a weak D call TRBD1 (5 bases). V dropped 3 bases and J dropped 2 bases, with 11 bases sitting between them. The V gene's germline CDR1 is GTSNPN and CDR2 SVGIG (reference sequence). CDR3 length equals 14 residues. The CDR3 loop reads CAWRPGTPGNTIYF. The CDR3 DNA sequence: TGTGCCTGGAGACCCGGGACTCCTGGAAACACCATATATTTT. The full variable domain, rest sourced from reference TRBV30 and TRBJ1-3, is SQTIHQWPATLVQPVGSPLSLECTVEGTSNPNLYWYRQAAGRGLQLLFYSVGIGQISSEVPQNLSASRPQDRQFILSSKKLLLSDSGFYLCAWRPGTPGNTIYFGEGSWLTVV.

The genes are TRBV7-2 and TRBJ2-6; D possibly corresponds to TRBD1 (6 bases). The CDR3 contains 15 residues. Per germline, CDR1 SGHTA and CDR2 FQGNSA. Trimming pared 1 base from V and 4 bases from J, leaving 8 bases between. The CDR3 DNA reads TGTGCCAGCAGCTTAGACAGGGCCGGGGCCAACGTCCTGACTTTC. It is translated as CASSLDRAGANVLTF.

The chain combines TRBV7-2 with TRBJ2-5, with 11 nucleotides matching TRBD2. CDR1 and CDR2 from the germline V gene are SGHTA and FQGNSA. V dropped 6 bases and J dropped 2; count of bases not matched to a gene: 8. This CDR3 contains 16 residues. CDR3 in DNA: TGTGCCAGCAGGCTCCAGGGACTAGCGGAGCAAGAGACCCAGTACTTC. It yields the protein CASRLQGLAEQETQYF.

The chain joins TRBV11-3 to TRBJ2-5, with 12 nucleotides matching TRBD2. Germline values: CDR1 SGHNT, CDR2 YENEEA. The J segment lost 5 bases and the V segment lost 4 bases, leaving 5 bases of the junction unmatched. The CDR3 sequence is 15 residues long. CDR3 sequence (DNA): TGTGCCAGCAGCTCTACTAGCGGGAGGTTGGAGACCCAGTACTTC. Translating gives CASSSTSGRLETQYF.